These T cell receptor beta chains were read from a single sample in a study of glioma-infiltrating T cells after dendritic cell vaccination. Profiled with immunoSEQ multiplex PCR; TCRdb holds only in-frame clones, not every one. The profile shows tens of thousands of clones, approximately 90% of them singletons. The sample here was blood, taken before dendritic cell vaccination. These receptors originate from a human donor with glioblastoma. Both conserved end residues are part of each CDR3. A D gene is named only where the DNA matches it firmly.

j_call v_call d_call cdr3_nt cdr3_aa
TRBJ1-3 TRBV2 TRBD1 TGTGCCAGCAGGGTGGACAGGGCCGACACCATATATTTT CASRVDRADTIYF
TRBJ2-1 TRBV19 - TGTGCCAGTACGGCGGGGGCCAAAAACAATGAGCAGTTCTTC CASTAGAKNNEQFF
TRBJ1-2 TRBV2 - TGTGCCAGCAGTGAAGGGAGGGACCACGGCTACACCTTC CASSEGRDHGYTF
TRBJ2-2 TRBV2 - TGTGCCAGCCTAGAATACACCGGGGAGCTGTTTTTT CASLEYTGELFF
TRBJ1-1 TRBV11-2 TRBD1 TGTGCCAGCAGCTTGGGACAGGGGAGCACTGAAGCTTTCTTT CASSLGQGSTEAFF
TRBJ2-7 TRBV28 - TGTGCCAGCAGTCAGGGCTACGAGCAGTACTTC CASSQGYEQYF
TRBJ1-3 TRBV19 TRBD1 TGTGCCAGTAGTATTCCGGGACAGGTCCGACGTGGAAACACCATATATTTT CASSIPGQVRRGNTIYF
TRBJ1-6 TRBV2 - TGTGCCAGCAGTGCTGTGGCAGGGATATCACCCCTCCACTTT CASSAVAGISPLHF
TRBJ2-7 TRBV30 TRBD2 TGTGCCTGGATGCCTAGCGGGATCCACGAGCAGTACTTC CAWMPSGIHEQYF
TRBJ2-2 TRBV14 - TGTGCCAGCAGCCAAGCCCGCGCACGGACCGGGGAGCTGTTTTTT CASSQARARTGELFF
TRBJ2-7 TRBV27 TRBD2 TGTGCCAGCAGTTTAGCCCCAGCGGGGGGACGGGAGCAGTACTTC CASSLAPAGGREQYF
TRBJ2-7 TRBV6-1 - TGTGCCACTTACAGGGTCTACGAGCAGTACTTC CATYRVYEQYF
TRBJ2-7 TRBV7-3 - TGTGCCACCCCCCGTCGTGGGGGGGCAACCTACGAGCAGTACTTC CATPRRGGATYEQYF
TRBJ1-6 TRBV9 - TGTGCCAGCAGGGGGCTGTGGAATTCACCCCTCCACTTT CASRGLWNSPLHF
TRBJ2-1 TRBV25-1 TRBD1 TGTGCCAGCAGCCACACGGGGACAGGGCAATCTGATGAGCAGTTCTTC CASSHTGTGQSDEQFF
TRBJ2-7 TRBV18 - TGTGCCAGCTCACCGGGAAGGGGGTCATCCTACGAGCAGTACTTC CASSPGRGSSYEQYF
TRBJ2-7 TRBV6-5 - TGTGCCAGCAGCAAGGACAGAACCTACGAGCAGTACTTC CASSKDRTYEQYF